These T cell receptor beta chains were read from a single sample in a study of technical replicates of blood from four donors. Measured with immunoSEQ multiplex PCR; TCRdb has only the in-frame clones, and not every one. The table has tens of thousands of clones, around 91% seen once; the top ten hold 0.37%. Material for sequencing was T cells isolated from PBMCs. The receptors here all came from a human donor in good health. Some clones in this sample may be carry-over from other donors' samples. Each CDR3 is given with its conserved first and last residue. D genes are given only for firm matches. Rows may omit the clone size; those that give it use once, few, many or a size class.

D gene	V gene	J gene	clone size	CDR3 DNA	CDR3 protein
TRBD1	TRBV6-5	TRBJ2-7	once	TGTGCCAGCAGGCGAGGGGGCGGGCTTTCCTACGAGCAGTACTTC	CASRRGGGLSYEQYF
TRBD1	TRBV4-1	TRBJ1-2	few	TGCGCCAGCAGCCAACGGGACAGACGACGGTTTGGTAACTATGGCTACACCTTC	CASSQRDRRRFGNYGYTF
TRBD2	TRBV5-1	TRBJ2-7	once	TGCGCCAGCACCGGAGCGGGATGGGCCTACGAGCAGTACTTC	CASTGAGWAYEQYF
TRBD1	TRBV5-6	TRBJ2-5	NA	TGTGCCAGCAGAGGGACAGGGATTGGAGAGACCCAGTACTTC	CASRGTGIGETQYF
NA	TRBV7-6	TRBJ2-2	NA	TGTGCCAGCAGCCCCAGGGCGCCCACCGGGGAGCTGTTTTTT	CASSPRAPTGELFF
NA	TRBV11-2	TRBJ2-7	NA	TGTGCCAGCAGCTTAGGGGCTAGCCGCTACGAGCAGTACTTC	CASSLGASRYEQYF
TRBD1	TRBV9	TRBJ1-2	NA	TGTGCCAGCAGCGAGGGACAGGGATTGAGTGGCTACACCTTC	CASSEGQGLSGYTF
TRBD2	TRBV5-4	TRBJ2-7	NA	TGTGCCAGCAGCTTCATCCCCCGAGGCGGGAGGGCCGCGGGGGACTACGAGCAGTACTTC	CASSFIPRGGRAAGDYEQYF
TRBD2	TRBV28	TRBJ2-1	NA	TGTGCCAGCAGTTTCGGGTACCAACTAGCGTCTAAGAACAATGAGCAGTTCTTC	CASSFGYQLASKNNEQFF
NA	TRBV1	TRBJ2-1	NA	TGCACCAGCAGCCAAGACCCAGTACTAGCGGGGACCCTGGTCTACAATGAGCAGTTCTTC	CTSSQDPVLAGTLVYNEQFF
NA	TRBV5-4	TRBJ2-3	NA	TGTGCCAGCGGACCCGCTGGGCGGGGCACAGATACGCAGTATTTT	CASGPAGRGTDTQYF
TRBD2	TRBV27	TRBJ2-1	NA	TGTGCCAGCAGTTTAGCGGGGACTAGCGGGTACAATGAGCAGTTCTTC	CASSLAGTSGYNEQFF
NA	TRBV5-1	TRBJ2-7	NA	TGCGCCAGCAGCTTGCCAGGGGACGAGCAGTACTTC	CASSLPGDEQYF
NA	TRBV5-4	TRBJ1-1	NA	TGTGCCAGCAGCTTGGGGGGGGGTGGTTGGAACACTGAAGCTTTCTTT	CASSLGGGGWNTEAFF
TRBD2	TRBV9	TRBJ2-2	NA	TGTGCCAGCAACCCCGGCGGGGGGGAACTCGGGGAGCTGTTTTTT	CASNPGGGELGELFF
NA	TRBV7-9	TRBJ2-2	once	TGTGCCAGCAGCTTAGGGGGGGACTCAAACACCGGGGAGCTGTTTTTT	CASSLGGDSNTGELFF
NA	TRBV6-1	TRBJ2-1	NA	TGTGCCAGCAGTGAATACTATGAGACGCTGGAGGATGAGCAGTTCTTC	CASSEYYETLEDEQFF
NA	TRBV7-8	TRBJ2-7	NA	TGTGCCAGCAGCCCCTCACCGCGTGAGCAGTACTTC	CASSPSPREQYF
NA	TRBV11-3	TRBJ1-6	NA	TGTGCCAGCAGCCAGGGACTTTCCAATTCACCCCTCCACTTT	CASSQGLSNSPLHF
TRBD2	TRBV27	TRBJ2-1	NA	TGTGCCAGCAGCCCTCTAGCGGAAACAACCAAAACTTCTTATGGGCAGTTCTTC	CASSPLAETTKTSYGQFF
NA	TRBV7-9	TRBJ2-7	NA	TGTGCCAGCAGATTAGGAACTACGCAGGAGCAGTACTTC	CASRLGTTQEQYF
NA	TRBV12-5	TRBJ2-1	few	TGTGCTAGTGGTTCGAGATCCTACAATGAGCAGTTCTTC	CASGSRSYNEQFF
NA	TRBV6-1	TRBJ2-1	NA	TGTGCCAGCAGATTAGACGGGGGAGCATACAATGAGCAGTTCTTC	CASRLDGGAYNEQFF
NA	TRBV4-1	TRBJ1-5	NA	TGCGCCAGCAGCTTTACAGAGAATCAGCCCCAGCATTTT	CASSFTENQPQHF
NA	TRBV23-1	TRBJ2-3	NA	TGCGCCAGCAGTCAACTTAGCCAGATCACAGATACGCAGTATTTT	CASSQLSQITDTQYF
TRBD1	TRBV6-6	TRBJ1-5	NA	TGTGCCAGCAGTTACCCCGGGACAGGGAGCAATCAGCCCCAGCATTTT	CASSYPGTGSNQPQHF
NA	TRBV30	TRBJ1-2	NA	TGTGCCTGGACAGGGGATGGCTACACCTTC	CAWTGDGYTF
TRBD1	TRBV6-1	TRBJ2-1	NA	TGTGCCAGCTCGGTGGGACAGGGGTACAATGAGCAGTTCTTC	CASSVGQGYNEQFF
NA	TRBV5-1	TRBJ2-1	NA	TGCGCCAGCAGCTTGGCGCTACAGGGTGAGCAGTTCTTC	CASSLALQGEQFF
NA	TRBV11-3	TRBJ2-2	NA	TGTGCCAGCAGCCTGGGACTTAGGGAGCTGTTTTTT	CASSLGLRELFF
NA	TRBV30	TRBJ1-1	NA	TGTGCCTGGGCCAGAGCGGGGGGGAACACTGAAGCTTTCTTT	CAWARAGGNTEAFF
NA	TRBV27	TRBJ1-2	NA	TGTGCCAGCAGTTTGGGAGGGCTTAAAAACTATGGCTACACCTTC	CASSLGGLKNYGYTF
NA	TRBV29-1	TRBJ2-3	NA	TGCAGCGTCCGAATCGGACATTCCACAGATACGCAGTATTTT	CSVRIGHSTDTQYF
TRBD1	TRBV27	TRBJ2-1	NA	TGTGCCAGCAGTTGGGGACAGGGGGCGGGTGTGGCCAATGAGCAGTTCTTC	CASSWGQGAGVANEQFF
NA	TRBV6-1	TRBJ2-7	NA	TGTGCCATGCTCGGAGACAGTACCTACGAGCAGTACTTC	CAMLGDSTYEQYF
NA	TRBV6-1	TRBJ1-1	NA	TGTGCCAGCAGTATACTGCCCTCCTCCGCAGCTTTCTTT	CASSILPSSAAFF
NA	TRBV28	TRBJ1-2	NA	TGTGCCAACCACCCCCTGCGGGGGCGAGTCTATGGCTACACCTTC	CANHPLRGRVYGYTF
NA	TRBV4-1	TRBJ1-1	NA	TGCGCCAGCAGCCAAGATAGAGGGATCTTGAACACTGAAGCTTTCTTT	CASSQDRGILNTEAFF
NA	TRBV5-1	TRBJ2-7	NA	TGCGCCAACGCACAGGGCCCTATATACGAGCAGTACTTC	CANAQGPIYEQYF
NA	TRBV4-1	TRBJ2-7	NA	TGCGCCAGCAGCCAAGGGGCAGGGCCAGGCTACGAGCAGTACTTC	CASSQGAGPGYEQYF
NA	TRBV28	TRBJ2-2	NA	TGTGCCAGCAGTTTTACATTCTCCAGGGGCGACACCGGGGAGCTGTTTTTT	CASSFTFSRGDTGELFF
NA	TRBV6-4	TRBJ1-6	NA	TGTGCCAGCTCGGAGGTCCAAGATTCACCCCTCCACTTT	CASSEVQDSPLHF
NA	TRBV29-1	TRBJ2-3	NA	TGCAGCGTTGGCCCTACAGGGAGCACAGATACGCAGTATTTT	CSVGPTGSTDTQYF